A single sample is the source of the 29 T cell receptor beta chains below, sequenced in a study of T cells after yellow fever vaccination. TCRdb processed the 5' RACE reads anew with MiXCR; each CDR3 protein has one entry. The sample lists a few hundred thousand distinct CDR3 sequences; roughly 7% were seen once. This sample comprised PBMCs, obtained 45 days after the first yellow fever vaccination. The receptors originated from a young man who received the YFV17D yellow fever vaccine.

This clonotype has more than one count but fewer than ten. The genes are TRBV29-1 and TRBJ2-3, with 13 bases lining up with TRBD2. Germline trimming cut 1 base from V and 3 bases from J; bases unmatched to any gene: 1. The CDR3 has 15 residues. Germline V lookup: CDR1 SQVTM, CDR2 ANQGSEA. Written as DNA, the CDR3 is TGCAGCGTTGAAGGGACTAGCGGGGGAACAGATACGCAGTATTTT. As protein: CSVEGTSGGTDTQYF.

This rearrangement joins TRBV5-1 to TRBJ1-1, with D maybe TRBD1 (6 bases). The CDR3 runs 15 residues. Between the trimmed V and J ends, which lost 2 bases and 5 bases, there was a span of 16 bases. Germline CDR1 and CDR2: SGHRS and YFSETQ. In DNA form, the CDR3 reads TGCGCCAGCAGCTTTGGGGGGCTCGTGGGGACTGAAGCTTTCTTT. It specifies CASSFGGLVGTEAFF. The whole variable domain, remainder taken from reference TRBV5-1 and TRBJ1-1, is KAGVTQTPRYLIKTRGQQVTLSCSPISGHRSVSWYQQTPGQGLQFLFEYFSETQRNKGNFPGRFSGRQFSNSRSEMNVSTLELGDSALYLCASSFGGLVGTEAFFGQGTRLTVV.

In this sample, this clonotype turned up many times. V gene TRBV6-6 combines with J gene TRBJ2-1; D is uncertain. CDR1 and CDR2 from the germline V gene are MNHNY and SVGAGI (reference sequence). CDR3 size: 12 residues. Deletions cut 5 bases from V and 8 bases from J, with 10 bases between. The CDR3 DNA reads TGTGCCAGCAGTATCTATGAAGATGAGCAGTTCTTC. It is translated as CASSIYEDEQFF.

This chain joins TRBV24-1 and TRBJ2-5; TRBD1 or TRBD2 may be the D gene (5 bases each). V was clipped by 1 base and J by 5 bases, with 7 bases between them. The germline CDR1 and CDR2 sequences are KGHDR and SFDVKD. This CDR3 spans 13 amino acids. This CDR3 is CATSDLGEETQYF. DNA of the CDR3: TGTGCCACCAGTGATTTAGGGGAGGAGACCCAGTACTTC.

This clonotype has more than one count but fewer than ten. This chain joins TRBV4-1 and TRBJ1-6; D is perhaps TRBD1 (6 bases). The CDR3 is 18 amino acids. Germline V gene sequence: CDR1 MGHRA, CDR2 YSYEKL. The V and J ends lost 2 bases and 4 bases respectively, with 18 bases between them. The CDR3 loop is CASSQTDSQTGYNSPLHF. The CDR3 DNA reads TGCGCCAGCAGCCAAACGGACAGTCAAACCGGGTATAATTCACCCCTCCACTTT.

This chain links TRBV4-3 with TRBJ1-1; TRBD1 might be the D (5 bases). Trimming removed 0 bases from V and 5 bases from J, with 10 bases in between. The length of the CDR3 is 14 residues. CDR1 and CDR2 (germline): LGHNA, YSLEER. The CDR3 is CASSQEEGRTEAFF. The CDR3 DNA is TGCGCCAGCAGCCAAGAAGAGGGGCGGACTGAAGCTTTCTTT.

The chain has TRBV5-6 and TRBJ1-2; D unclear. CDR3 length: 15 amino acids. The germline V gene encodes CDR1 SGHDT and CDR2 YYEEEE. Trimming removed 0 bases from V and 4 bases from J, with 13 bases in between. The CDR3 spells CASSLARTAPYGYTF. Written as DNA, the CDR3 is TGTGCCAGCAGCTTGGCGAGGACGGCGCCCTATGGCTACACCTTC. Drawing the rest from reference TRBV5-6 and TRBJ1-2, the complete variable domain is DAGVTQSPTHLIKTRGQQVTLRCSPKSGHDTVSWYQQALGQGPQFIFQYYEEEERQRGNFPDRFSGHQFPNYSSELNVNALLLGDSALYLCASSLARTAPYGYTFGSGTRLTVV.

This clonotype was detected only a few times. V usage is TRBV7-7 and J usage is TRBJ2-5; D assignment may be TRBD1 or TRBD2 (6 bases each). The CDR3 runs 15 residues. V dropped 1 base and J dropped 5 bases, with 14 bases sitting between them. Looked up from germline, CDR1 is SSHAT and CDR2 is FNYEAQ (reference sequence). CDR3 sequence reads: CASSLGPRGGETQYF. The CDR3 nucleotides are TGTGCCAGCAGCTTAGGACCCCGAGGGGGGGAGACCCAGTACTTC.

This clonotype was seen a few times. This CDR3 reads CSAREWRGPGETQYF. The CDR3 region has the DNA TGCAGTGCTAGAGAATGGCGGGGGCCAGGGGAGACCCAGTACTTC. The V call is TRBV20-1, the J call TRBJ2-5; TRBD2 might be the D (7 bases). Trimming removed 0 bases from V and 5 bases from J, with 16 bases in between. The germline V gene encodes CDR1 DFQATT and CDR2 SNEGSKA (reference sequence). The CDR3 runs to 15 residues.

The sample holds a few counts of this clonotype. This rearrangement joins TRBV6-1 to TRBJ2-3; 10 bases align to TRBD2. Trimming took 6 bases from V and 9 from J; bases not matched to a gene: 12. The CDR3 loop spans 15 amino acids. Germline loops: CDR1 MNHNS, CDR2 SASEGT. CDR3 loop: CASRPTSGPGDTQYF. The CDR3 DNA is TGTGCCAGCAGGCCGACTAGCGGGCCAGGGGACACGCAGTATTTT.

This CDR3 reads CASSFPGAREQYV. The DNA of the CDR3 is TGTGCCAGCAGCTTTCCAGGGGCCCGCGAGCAGTACGTC. This rearrangement joins TRBV5-6 to TRBJ2-7, with D possibly being TRBD1 (6 bases). Germline CDR1 is SGHDT and CDR2 is YYEEEE. This CDR3 spans 13 amino acids. V was trimmed by 2 bases and J by 6 bases, leaving 12 bases between them.

This clonotype has just a few counts. This chain joins TRBV20-1 and TRBJ2-3; possible D gene TRBD1, 7 bases. The CDR3 spans 14 residues. Deletions cut 3 bases from V and 4 bases from J, with 14 bases between. Germline values: CDR1 DFQATT, CDR2 SNEGSKA (reference sequence). As DNA, the CDR3 is TGCAGTGCTAGTCAGGGGGGTAGGTCAGATACGCAGTATTTT. This translates into CSASQGGRSDTQYF.

This clonotype has just a few counts. This chain uses TRBV21-1 with TRBJ2-3; the D segment call TRBD1 is taken from the table without a DNA check. TRBV21-1 is a pseudogene locus. The CDR3 is 16 amino acids. The CDR3 nucleotides read TGTGCCAGCAGCAAAGACCTACAGGGCGAATCAGATACGCAGTATTTT. It yields the protein CASSKDLQGESDTQYF.

This sequence joins TRBV27 and TRBJ2-1, with TRBD2 matching over 10 bases. The germline V gene encodes CDR1 MNHEY and CDR2 SMNVEV (reference sequence). This CDR3 region has 17 residues. The ends lost 3 bases at V and 0 bases at J; junction bases unmatched: 5. The CDR3 nucleotides are TGTGCCAGCAGTTTCTCCGTAGCGGGGGGCTCCTACAATGAGCAGTTCTTC. Its translation: CASSFSVAGGSYNEQFF.

There are many counts of this clonotype. The genes are TRBV7-2 and TRBJ2-2; 9 positions agree with TRBD1. Germline assignment: CDR1 SGHTA and CDR2 FQGNSA. Losses at the gene ends were 4 bases for V and 6 bases for J; bases not matched to a gene: 6. The CDR3 spans 15 residues. The CDR3 spells CASSSTGGIAGELFF. DNA of the CDR3: TGTGCCAGCAGCTCGACAGGGGGAATCGCCGGGGAGCTGTTTTTT.

The V gene is TRBV6-1, the J gene TRBJ2-1, with 9 nucleotides matching TRBD2. The CDR3 has 15 amino acids. V lost 5 bases to trimming and J lost 4 bases; unmatched junction nucleotides: 6. From germline, CDR1 is MNHNS and CDR2 SASEGT. The CDR3 protein is CASSPSRGGYNEQFF. The CDR3 bases are TGTGCCAGCAGTCCGTCGCGGGGGGGATACAATGAGCAGTTCTTC.

In this sample, this clonotype turned up a few times. The J gene is TRBJ1-5, the V gene TRBV18, with 7 bases lining up with TRBD1. With V trimmed by 3 bases and J by 1 base, 6 bases remained unmatched. The CDR3 has 16 amino acids. Germline values: CDR1 KGHSH, CDR2 LQKENI. As DNA, the CDR3 is TGTGCCAGCTCACCTCCACCAGGGGGGAGCAATCAGCCCCAGCATTTT. Its translation: CASSPPPGGSNQPQHF.

The rearrangement joins TRBV10-3 to TRBJ1-2, with TRBD1 identical over 11 bases. The CDR3 runs 13 residues. Germline assignment: CDR1 ENHRY and CDR2 SYGVKD. The trim removed 6 bases at V and 6 bases at J, leaving 3 bases unmatched. CDR3 in amino acids: CAISGGQGDGYTF. CDR3 sequence (DNA): TGTGCCATCAGCGGGGGACAGGGGGATGGCTACACCTTC.

The rearrangement joins TRBV20-1 to TRBJ2-1, with D uncertain. Germline assignment: CDR1 DFQATT and CDR2 SNEGSKA (reference sequence). The CDR3 is made up of 15 amino acids. Trimming removed 3 bases at V and 0 bases at J, with 12 bases between. The CDR3, as DNA: TGCAGTGCTAGTAGGGTCCCAAGCTCCTACAATGAGCAGTTCTTC. This sequence encodes CSASRVPSSYNEQFF.

The sample holds a few counts of this clonotype. This sequence joins TRBV12-3 or TRBV12-4 and TRBJ2-4; the D gene is possibly TRBD1 (6 bases). This CDR3 has 14 amino acids. V was cut by 1 base and J by 10 bases, with 14 bases left in between. The CDR3 DNA follows: TGTGCCAGCAGTTTAGATACAGGGCAGTGGATTCAGTACTTC. Encoded protein: CASSLDTGQWIQYF.

The chain joins TRBV4-2 to TRBJ2-1; 13 bases line up with TRBD2. Germline trimming cut 0 bases from V and 8 bases from J; bases unmatched to any gene: 4. The CDR3 runs 16 residues. CDR1 LGHNA and CDR2 YNFKEQ come from the germline V gene. This CDR3 is CASSQELAGGPDEQFF. The CDR3 DNA sequence: TGTGCCAGCAGCCAAGAACTAGCGGGGGGGCCGGATGAGCAGTTCTTC.

This clonotype was seen ten or more times. V is TRBV11-2 and J is TRBJ2-7, with D perhaps matching TRBD1 (6 bases). Germline CDR1 is SGHAT and CDR2 is FQNNGV. The CDR3 totals 16 residues. Trimming removed 0 bases at V and 0 bases at J, with 12 bases between. The DNA of the CDR3 is TGTGCCAGCAGCTTAGATGGGACACTCAGCTCCTACGAGCAGTACTTC. Translation: CASSLDGTLSSYEQYF. The full variable domain, its missing parts supplied by reference TRBV11-2 and TRBJ2-7, is EAGVAQSPRYKIIEKRQSVAFWCNPISGHATLYWYQQILGQGPKLLIQFQNNGVVDDSQLPKDRFSAERLKGVDSTLKIQPAKLEDSAVYLCASSLDGTLSSYEQYFGPGTRLTVT.

In this sample, this clonotype turned up a few times. The J gene is TRBJ2-1, the V gene TRBV24-1, with 7 bases lining up with TRBD1. The V and J ends lost 5 bases and 6 bases, in that order; junction bases with no gene match: 0. Germline V lookup: CDR1 KGHDR, CDR2 SFDVKD. This CDR3 region has 12 residues. CDR3: CATSGQGNEQFF. CDR3 nucleotides: TGTGCCACCAGTGGACAGGGCAATGAGCAGTTCTTC.

The chain joins TRBV6-1 to TRBJ2-1; D is tentatively TRBD1 or TRBD2 (6 bases each). V lost 6 bases to trimming and J lost 4 bases, with 19 bases between them. Germline values: CDR1 MNHNS, CDR2 SASEGT. The CDR3 runs 16 residues. The CDR3 DNA is TGTGCCAGCAGCCCATCGGGGGCGGGGCCGTACAATGAGCAGTTCTTC. It yields the protein CASSPSGAGPYNEQFF.

This chain links TRBV20-1 with TRBJ2-5; D is possibly TRBD2 (5 bases). This CDR3 has 12 amino acids. In germline, CDR1 is DFQATT, CDR2 SNEGSKA (reference sequence). Between the trimmed V and J ends, which lost 3 bases and 9 bases, there was a span of 14 bases. Here the CDR3 DNA reads TGCAGTGCTAGGGACTCTTGGATACCCCAGTACTTC. Protein sequence: CSARDSWIPQYF.

The chain is built from TRBV7-8 and TRBJ2-7, with D possibly being TRBD1 or TRBD2 (5 bases each). Germline assignment: CDR1 SGHVS and CDR2 FQNEAQ. The CDR3 loop spans 14 amino acids. V shed 1 base and J shed 2 bases, with 9 bases lying between them. The CDR3 here is CASSLGDAAYEQYV. The CDR3 DNA sequence: TGTGCCAGCAGCTTAGGGGACGCAGCCTACGAGCAGTACGTC.

This clonotype was seen a few times. The chain uses TRBV18 and TRBJ1-3, with 7 bases that match TRBD1. Germline CDR1 KGHSH, CDR2 LQKENI. V shed 0 bases and J 6 bases; nucleotides not matched to a gene: 5. CDR3 size: 15 residues. CDR3 sequence (DNA): TGTGCCAGCTCACCACCGTCACAGGGGTCAAACACCATATATTTT. This encodes CASSPPSQGSNTIYF.

This clonotype was counted ten times or more. This chain joins TRBV4-1 and TRBJ1-1, with D unresolved. With 1 base removed from V and 0 bases from J, the gap between germline ends came to 6 bases. Germline CDR1 reads MGHRA; CDR2 reads YSYEKL. The CDR3 loop spans 14 amino acids. This CDR3 is CASSQVSMNTEAFF. CDR3 nucleotides: TGCGCCAGCAGCCAAGTCTCCATGAACACTGAAGCTTTCTTT.

CDR3 nucleotides: TGTGCCAGCAGCCCCGGACAAGAGACCCAGTACTTC. This gives the protein CASSPGQETQYF. The J gene is TRBJ2-5, the V gene TRBV7-3; D is unresolved. Trimming stripped 5 bases from V and 2 bases from J, with 6 bases between. This CDR3 comprises 12 residues. Germline CDR1 reads SGHTA; CDR2 reads FQGTGA.